Shown below are 16 T cell receptor beta chains from a single sample sequenced in a study of cytomegalovirus exposure and HLA in healthy donors. 13 Jbeta primers and 60 Vbeta primers were used for the PCR. The protocol was immunoSEQ multiplex PCR, while the TCRdb copy is restricted to in-frame clones and leaves out a portion. The table lists 140,000 to 150,000 clones, around 80% of them singletons. Sequenced input: PBMCs. These receptor sequences come from a woman in her forties in good health and CMV-seropositive.

J is TRBJ2-5 and V is TRBV18, with TRBD2 as a possible D gene (6 bases). This CDR3 is 15 amino acids long. The V end was cut by 3 bases, the J end by 5 bases, with 16 bases between. Germline CDR1 and CDR2: KGHSH and LQKENI. The CDR3 region is CASSPLRGMEETQYF. In DNA form, the CDR3 reads TGTGCCAGCTCACCGCTACGGGGGATGGAGGAGACCCAGTACTTC.

The rearrangement uses TRBV20-1 and TRBJ2-7; D unclear. This CDR3 contains 11 residues. In germline, CDR1 is DFQATT, CDR2 SNEGSKA (reference sequence). CDR3 DNA: TGCAGCGTCAATTTAGTCCACGAGCAGTACTTC. Its protein product is CSVNLVHEQYF.

The count of this clone is one. The chain is built from TRBV18 and TRBJ1-2; 7 bases line up with TRBD1. The CDR3 runs 13 residues. V shed 3 bases, J shed 3 bases, and the junction held 1 base outside the gene matches. Per germline, CDR1 KGHSH and CDR2 LQKENI. CDR3 DNA sequence: TGTGCCAGCTCACCCGGACAGGACTATGGCTACACCTTC. The encoded protein is CASSPGQDYGYTF.

This clone showed up just a few times. The chain links TRBV6-5 to TRBJ1-1, with D possibly matching TRBD1 (5 bases). Looked up from germline, CDR1 is MNHEY and CDR2 is SVGAGI. The CDR3 is made up of 13 amino acids. V was trimmed by 4 bases and J by 2 bases, leaving 8 bases between them. CDR3 loop: CASSFRENTEAFF. CDR3 sequence (DNA): TGTGCCAGCAGTTTCAGGGAAAACACTGAAGCTTTCTTT.

This clone has just one count. This chain links TRBV7-8 with TRBJ1-5; TRBD1 aligns across 7 bases. The V segment lost 8 bases and the J segment 5 bases; nucleotides outside the gene matches: 18. The length of the CDR3 is 17 residues. Germline values: CDR1 SGHVS, CDR2 FQNEAQ. The CDR3 region is CASLRGNRGRRDQPQHF. The CDR3 DNA reads as TGTGCCAGCCTCCGTGGGAACAGGGGACGTAGGGATCAGCCCCAGCATTTT.

CDR3 bases: TGTGCCAGCAGAGGACAGGGTGGTCCCGGGGAGCTGTTTTTT. Residues: CASRGQGGPGELFF. This chain connects TRBV2 to TRBJ2-2, with 8 bases fitting TRBD1. After removal of 6 bases from V and 6 bases from J, the junction contained 6 bases not matched to a gene. The CDR3 covers 14 residues. Germline V gene data show CDR1 as SNHLY and CDR2 as FYNNEI.

The rearrangement links TRBV15 to TRBJ2-7, with D perhaps matching TRBD2 (6 bases). V was pared by 0 bases and J by 2 bases, with 17 bases between. Germline V lookup: CDR1 LNHNV, CDR2 YYDKDF (reference sequence). The CDR3 loop spans 17 amino acids. The CDR3 spells CATSREMLGGKAYEQYF. The CDR3, as DNA: TGTGCCACCAGCAGAGAAATGTTGGGAGGAAAGGCCTACGAGCAGTACTTC.

The chain combines TRBV29-1 with TRBJ1-2, with 7 bases lining up with TRBD1. The CDR3 runs 14 residues. Germline CDR1 and CDR2: SQVTM and ANQGSEA. The junction had 12 bases not matched to a gene; V was cut back by 4 bases and J by 7 bases. The CDR3 DNA reads TGCAGCGTTGGAGGATTGGGACAGAAGGCTGGCTACACCTTC. Translating it yields CSVGGLGQKAGYTF. The variable domain in full, with the rest retrieved from reference TRBV29-1 and TRBJ1-2, is SAVISQKPSRDICQRGTSLTIQCQVDSQVTMMFWYRQQPGQSLTLIATANQGSEATYESGFVIDKFPISRPNLTFSTLTVSNMSPEDSSIYLCSVGGLGQKAGYTFGSGTRLTVV.

The count of this clone is one. The chain links TRBV29-1 to TRBJ2-7; tentatively, D is TRBD2 (6 bases). V was cut by 4 bases and J by 2 bases, with 9 bases left in between. The CDR3 is 12 amino acids. The germline V gene encodes CDR1 SQVTM and CDR2 ANQGSEA. The CDR3 bases are TGCAGCGTTGGGGACTCCCCCTACGAGCAGTACTTC. Translation gives CSVGDSPYEQYF.

V and J are TRBV9 and TRBJ2-7; 9 nucleotides agree with TRBD1. The CDR3 is 14 residues long. CDR1 is SGDLS and CDR2 is YYNGEE in the germline V gene. Germline trimming cut 1 base from V and 3 bases from J; bases unmatched to any gene: 2. CDR3 coding DNA: TGTGCCAGCAGCGTACAGGGACAGGGCTACGAGCAGTACTTC. Amino acid sequence: CASSVQGQGYEQYF.

V is TRBV28 and J is TRBJ2-7, with TRBD2 matching over 8 bases. From germline, CDR1 is MDHEN and CDR2 SYDVKM. This CDR3 is 17 amino acids long. With 5 bases clipped from V and 2 bases from J, the junction kept 14 bases outside the gene matches. The chain's CDR3 is CASSNGVFGGRPYEQYF. Written as DNA, the CDR3 is TGTGCCAGCAGTAATGGGGTATTCGGCGGGAGGCCCTACGAGCAGTACTTC.

This clone showed up just a few times. The chain is built from TRBV7-2 and TRBJ2-7; 8 bases align to TRBD2. With 6 bases clipped from V and 4 bases from J, the junction kept 5 bases outside the gene matches. The CDR3 runs 13 residues. CDR1 is SGHTA, CDR2 FQGNSA, per germline. The CDR3 nucleotides read TGTGCCAGCAGTTGGACTAGCCAGTACGAGCAGTACTTC. Translation: CASSWTSQYEQYF.

V and J are TRBV13 and TRBJ1-5; D not certain. Per germline, CDR1 PRHDT and CDR2 FYEKMQ (reference sequence). The CDR3 has 13 residues. Between the trimmed V and J ends, which lost 5 bases and 4 bases, there was a span of 9 bases. The CDR3 sequence is CASSLSRNQPQHF. The CDR3 coding sequence is TGTGCCAGCAGCCTCTCCCGTAATCAGCCCCAGCATTTT.

This chain links TRBV4-1 with TRBJ1-2, with 7 nucleotides matching TRBD1. The CDR3 is made up of 17 amino acids. The germline V gene encodes CDR1 MGHRA and CDR2 YSYEKL. J was trimmed by 0 bases and V by 0 bases; bases with no gene match: 7. CDR3 loop: CASSQDSRGTANYGYTF. Written as DNA, the CDR3 is TGCGCCAGCAGCCAAGATAGTAGGGGGACAGCTAACTATGGCTACACCTTC.

This rearrangement joins TRBV29-1 to TRBJ2-7; 10 positions match TRBD1. Germline V gene sequence: CDR1 SQVTM, CDR2 ANQGSEA. J was trimmed by 2 bases and V by 6 bases; bases with no gene match: 7. This CDR3 contains 14 residues. The CDR3 nucleotides are TGCAGCGTGGAGGGGACAGGGGTTACCTACGAGCAGTACTTC. It yields the protein CSVEGTGVTYEQYF.

This chain links TRBV28 with TRBJ2-3; D is undetermined. Trimming cost V 7 bases and J 4 bases, with 6 bases left between them. Per germline, CDR1 MDHEN and CDR2 SYDVKM. The CDR3 runs to 11 residues. In nucleotides, the CDR3 is TGTGCCAGCACCCTCGCAGATACGCAGTATTTT. Protein: CASTLADTQYF.